Following are 14 T cell receptor beta chains from one sample sequenced in a study of blood T cells in healthy people across ages. A second PCR, run for about 6 to 12 cycles, used a sample-barcoded 5' primer plus a J-beta primer mix. TCRdb analysed the 5' RACE reads with MiXCR anew, one entry per CDR3 protein. This sample carries fewer than 900,000 distinct CDR3 sequences, roughly 44% of them seen once, and the ten largest clones take more than 20%. The sample taken for sequencing was blood. The receptors were sampled from a woman aged 55-70 years in good health.

This clonotype was detected only a few times. The chain combines TRBV28 with TRBJ2-4; D ambiguous. Deletions cut 2 bases from V and 0 bases from J, with 11 bases between. The germline gives CDR1 MDHEN, CDR2 SYDVKM. This CDR3 spans 16 amino acids. The CDR3 region is CASSLEFRVAKNIQYF. Here the CDR3 DNA reads TGTGCCAGCAGTTTAGAGTTCCGGGTAGCCAAAAACATTCAGTACTTC.

This chain joins TRBV7-9 and TRBJ1-2, with 9 bases that match TRBD1. CDR1 and CDR2 (germline): SEHNR, FQNEAQ (reference sequence). This CDR3 is built from 15 residues. V was clipped by 4 bases and J by 7 bases; unmatched bases: 10. The CDR3 sequence is CASSSEDRGFRGYTF. CDR3 nucleotide sequence: TGTGCCAGCAGCTCGGAGGACAGGGGATTTCGTGGCTACACCTTC. Variable domain in full (rest from reference TRBV7-9 and TRBJ1-2): DTGVSQNPRHKITKRGQNVTFRCDPISEHNRLYWYRQTLGQGPEFLTYFQNEAQLEKSRLLSDRFSAERPKGSFSTLEIQRTEQGDSAMYLCASSSEDRGFRGYTFGSGTRLTVV.

CDR3 nucleotides: TGTGCCAGCAGCTCAAAAACGGACAGAGCCTACGAGCAGTACTTC. This encodes CASSSKTDRAYEQYF. This chain connects TRBV7-9 to TRBJ2-4; D is perhaps TRBD1 (6 bases). The tail of the sequence fits TRBJ2-7 better, so the J call may be wrong. The CDR3 runs 15 residues. The germline V gene has CDR1 SEHNR and CDR2 FQNEAQ (reference sequence).

About this clonotype: A read error may produce the germline difference seen at one junction end. The genes are TRBV7-7 and TRBJ2-7, with D tentatively TRBD1 or TRBD2 (5 bases each). CDR1 and CDR2 (germline): SSHAT, FNYEAQ (reference sequence). The CDR3 runs 13 residues. This CDR3 is CASSWGRTYEQYF. The CDR3 DNA reads as TGTGCTAGCAGCTGGGGACGGACCTACGAGCAGTACTTC.

CDR3 nucleotides: TGTGCCAGCACAAGGGTCGCGGGCAATGGCTACACCTTC. Translation: CASTRVAGNGYTF. The chain links TRBV28 to TRBJ1-2; D gene ambiguous. Trimming pared 7 bases from V and 6 bases from J, leaving 15 bases between. The CDR3 covers 13 residues. Germline V gene lookup returns CDR1 MDHEN and CDR2 SYDVKM.

The chain joins TRBV4-1 to TRBJ2-2; D call uncertain. CDR3 length equals 16 residues. Germline V gives CDR1 MGHRA, CDR2 YSYEKL. V was clipped by 1 base and J by 5 bases, with 14 bases between them. As DNA, the CDR3 is TGCGCCAGCAGCCAAGTTACAGTCTCGCAAACCGGGGAGCTGTTTTTT. Its protein is CASSQVTVSQTGELFF.

The chain is built from TRBV30 and TRBJ2-3, with 10 bases fitting TRBD1. The trim removed 5 bases at V and 4 bases at J, leaving 0 bases unmatched. The V gene's germline CDR1 is GTSNPN and CDR2 SVGIG (reference sequence). This CDR3 region has 12 residues. CDR3 region: CAWGQGADTQYF. In DNA, the CDR3 is TGTGCCTGGGGACAGGGGGCAGATACGCAGTATTTT.

This clonotype has only a few counts. J is TRBJ2-7 and V is TRBV6-1; 9 bases line up with TRBD2. V was pared by 1 base and J by 3 bases, with 4 bases of the junction left unmatched. CDR3 size: 15 residues. CDR1 is MNHNS and CDR2 is SASEGT in the germline V gene. The CDR3 sequence: CASSEGASGVYEQYF. Here the CDR3 DNA reads TGTGCCAGCAGTGAAGGGGCTAGCGGGGTCTACGAGCAGTACTTC.

The genes are TRBV7-9 and TRBJ2-1; D might be TRBD1 or TRBD2, each matching 6 bases. CDR1 is SEHNR and CDR2 is FQNEAQ in the germline V gene (reference sequence). V lost 1 base, J lost 5 bases, and 15 bases lay in between. The CDR3 contains 16 residues. CDR3 residues: CASSLESGARNNEQFF. The CDR3 region has the DNA TGTGCCAGCAGCTTAGAATCGGGGGCGCGGAACAATGAGCAGTTCTTC.

Only a few counts were recorded for this clonotype. V usage is TRBV28 and J usage is TRBJ1-2, with a possible D match to TRBD1 (5 bases). The CDR3 covers 14 residues. Per the germline V gene, CDR1 is MDHEN and CDR2 is SYDVKM. Trimming removed 5 bases at V and 0 bases at J, with 10 bases between. The CDR3 nucleotides are TGTGCCAGCAGTAGAAGACAGTCTAACTATGGCTACACCTTC. Protein sequence: CASSRRQSNYGYTF.

The chain links TRBV9 to TRBJ1-2; D gene uncertain. The germline CDR1 and CDR2 sequences are SGDLS and YYNGEE. The CDR3 consists of 13 residues. The V and J ends lost 0 bases and 8 bases respectively, with 11 bases between them. CDR3 DNA: TGTGCCAGCAGCGTAGAAGAGATTACGGGCTACACCTTC. Translating it yields CASSVEEITGYTF. Filled out from reference TRBV9 and TRBJ1-2, the complete variable domain reads DSGVTQTPKHLITATGQRVTLRCSPRSGDLSVYWYQQSLDQGLQFLIQYYNGEERAKGNILERFSAQQFPDLHSELNLSSLELGDSALYFCASSVEEITGYTFGSGTRLTVV.

This chain joins TRBV4-1 and TRBJ2-5; perhaps TRBD2 as D (6 bases). The closer fit of TRBJ2-1 to the DNA end suggests the J call may be wrong. This CDR3 spans 18 amino acids. Germline CDR1 is MGHRA and CDR2 is YSYEKL. CDR3: CASSQDHDSTGGQETQFF. CDR3 coding DNA: TGCGCCAGCAGCCAAGATCACGACAGTACCGGGGGTCAAGAGACCCAGTTCTTC.

This clonotype showed up just a few times. This chain connects TRBV3-1 to TRBJ1-2, with D possibly TRBD1 on 6 matching bases. CDR3 size: 15 residues. V was trimmed by 0 bases and J by 2 bases, leaving 10 bases between them. Per germline, CDR1 LGHDT and CDR2 YNNKEL (reference sequence). The CDR3: CASSQDLGANYGYTF. The CDR3 bases are TGTGCCAGCAGCCAAGATCTGGGGGCGAACTATGGCTACACCTTC.

This rearrangement joins TRBV28 to TRBJ1-1; weak D call: TRBD1 (5 bases). Germline V lookup: CDR1 MDHEN, CDR2 SYDVKM. The CDR3 spans 9 residues. The CDR3 reads CVSGAEAFF. The CDR3 DNA reads as TGTGTTTCGGGGGCTGAAGCTTTCTTT.